These T cell receptor beta chains were read from a single sample in a study of blood T cell repertoires in COVID-19. The assay was immunoSEQ multiplex PCR, and TCRdb's table has in-frame clones only and misses some. The data hold over 200,000 clones, with roughly 88% observed a single time. The specimen was peripheral blood. These receptors originate from a human donor in a cohort sampled during active COVID-19. CDR3s include the opening cysteine and the closing phenylalanine or tryptophan.

J gene	V gene	CDR3 protein
TRBJ1-2	TRBV27	CASSLSGGRSTYGYTF
TRBJ2-7	TRBV23-1	CASSQYQGLSYEQYF
TRBJ1-2	TRBV7-2	CASSLADSINYGYTF
TRBJ1-4	TRBV10-3	CAISESPGQEKLFF
TRBJ2-7	TRBV4-1	CASSPPGYEQYF
TRBJ2-1	TRBV7-9	CASSLTGVSYNEQFF
TRBJ1-5	TRBV27	CASGEQGTNQPQHF
TRBJ2-3	TRBV5-1	CASSLRGPGGNQDTQYF
TRBJ1-4	TRBV3-1/TRBV3-2	CASSQGQVPNEKLFF
TRBJ2-7	TRBV6-6	CASSYSNTGQGYEQYF
TRBJ2-7	TRBV29-1	CSVAVQGDAYEQYF
TRBJ1-5	TRBV30	CAWTGGGGQPQHF
TRBJ1-5	TRBV19	CASMEGGSDNQPQHF
TRBJ1-1	TRBV6-1	CASSEPGENTEAFF
TRBJ1-1	TRBV19	CASSINRNTEAFF
TRBJ1-3	TRBV6-6	CASMRNSGNTIYF
TRBJ2-5	TRBV12-3/TRBV12-4	CASSLMRRETQYF
TRBJ2-7	TRBV30	CAWSVRGTGSYEQYF
TRBJ1-2	TRBV19	CATGDRGGGYTF
TRBJ1-1	TRBV19	CASRPRTGSTNTEAFF
TRBJ2-1	TRBV21-1	CASSPRTSGESNEQFF
TRBJ2-7	TRBV28	CASSTQRDSVSYEQYF
TRBJ2-7	TRBV12-3/TRBV12-4	CASSLAGADEQYF
TRBJ1-3	TRBV6-5	CASSSDRADGNTIYF
TRBJ2-2	TRBV27	CASSFPGGNTGELFF
TRBJ1-2	TRBV5-1	CASSFTGDDGYTF
TRBJ1-2	TRBV4-3	CASSQGPDRDPFYGYTF
TRBJ1-1	TRBV18	CASSPRDIDTEAFF
TRBJ2-5	TRBV27	CASSDRTGGGQETQYF
TRBJ1-4	TRBV5-8	CASSLGGATNEKLFF
TRBJ2-1	TRBV7-2	CASGKFRGAIEQFF
TRBJ1-1	TRBV4-1	CASSHLGQGDKKKAFF
TRBJ1-6	TRBV9	CASSVQGGPLHF
TRBJ1-5	TRBV2	CASSESGDQPQHF
TRBJ2-7	TRBV24-1	CATSDLSRQYF
TRBJ1-2	TRBV10-2	CASRKKGTGRAQYGYTF
TRBJ2-7	TRBV6-1	CASSDQGSYEQYF
TRBJ2-7	TRBV3-1/TRBV3-2	CASSPQTGGYEQYF
TRBJ2-5	TRBV3-1/TRBV3-2	CASTPWGGGSQETQYF
TRBJ2-7	TRBV4-3	CASSQDRAYEQYF
TRBJ2-7	TRBV12-3/TRBV12-4	CASSQGASYEQYF
TRBJ2-1	TRBV13	CASSRRLGQGTYNEQFF
TRBJ2-7	TRBV7-8	CASSLESGMGMYEQYF
TRBJ2-7	TRBV2	CASRKDEREQYF
TRBJ2-5	TRBV7-2	CASSPGGPQTQYF
TRBJ2-7	TRBV9	CASTPTPGGEQYF
TRBJ2-5	TRBV6-5	CASTSGGASETQYF
TRBJ1-2	TRBV12-3/TRBV12-4	CASNGEGEGYTF